This passage covers 4 T cell receptor beta chains from one sample sequenced in a study of spatial heterogeneity in lung cancer. Time point noted: sample taken at primary tumor resection. Study conclusions and caveats: Counts of expanded alpha and beta TCRs within tumors tracked the tumor nonsynonymous mutation count.

These receptors have no identified antigens. TCRdb reprocessed the 5' RACE reads with MiXCR, giving one entry per CDR3 protein. The sample comprises 7,200 or so distinct CDR3 sequences, 9.5% to 15% of which are singletons, and 22% rests with the top ten. The sample was lung tumor tissue, taken at surgery. All receptors derive from a male donor with early-stage non-small cell lung cancer.

This clonotype was detected many times. This rearrangement joins TRBV7-3 to TRBJ2-7, with 7 bases identical to TRBD1. The CDR3 length is 13 residues. The V gene end was trimmed by 0 bases and the J gene end by 7 bases; junction bases not matched to a gene: 3. Germline values: CDR1 SGHTA, CDR2 FQGTGA. The CDR3 nucleotides read TGTGCCAGCAGCTTAACGGGACAGACTGAGCAGTACTTC. It translates to CASSLTGQTEQYF.

This clonotype was recorded many times. The V gene is TRBV5-1, the J gene TRBJ2-1; 13 nucleotides agree with TRBD2. Germline V gene lookup returns CDR1 SGHRS and CDR2 YFSETQ. The CDR3 consists of 17 residues. V dropped 0 bases and J dropped 10; count of bases not matched to a gene: 10. The CDR3 nucleotides are TGCGCCAGCAGCTTGGGGACTAGCGGGAGACCGGAGGGGGAGCAGTTCTTC. Translated, it gives CASSLGTSGRPEGEQFF.

This clonotype was seen many times. The chain carries TRBV2 and TRBJ2-7; D possibly matches TRBD1 or TRBD2 (5 bases each). Germline loops: CDR1 SNHLY, CDR2 FYNNEI. Trimming stripped 7 bases from V and 4 bases from J, with 14 bases between. This CDR3 comprises 13 residues. Here the CDR3 reads CASNGGVRYEQYF. The CDR3 nucleotides read TGTGCCAGCAATGGGGGAGTACGTTACGAGCAGTACTTC.

This clonotype counts as medium-sized (0.01 to 0.1%). The chain is built from TRBV28 and TRBJ2-5; 7 positions agree with TRBD2. This CDR3 is built from 16 residues. Unmatched junction bases numbered 6, after V lost 2 bases and J lost 0 bases. Germline V gene sequence: CDR1 MDHEN, CDR2 SYDVKM. CDR3 residues: CASSLGSGVNQETQYF. The CDR3 DNA sequence: TGTGCCAGCAGTTTAGGGAGCGGGGTAAACCAAGAGACCCAGTACTTC.